This is a list of T cell receptor beta chains from one sample in a study of technical replicates of blood from a few donors. Measured with immunoSEQ multiplex PCR; TCRdb has only the in-frame clones, and not every one. The repertoire holds approximately 50,000 clones, roughly 84% seen once, with about 5% in the top ten. Sequences were obtained from PBMCs. All receptors come from a human donor in good health. Some clones in this sample may be carry-over from other donors' samples. Both conserved end residues are part of each CDR3.

v_call cdr3_aa
TRBV10-3 CAISPGTVNTEAFF
TRBV10-1 CASSERGTSGNATDTQYF
TRBV7-8 CASSLKGGTGPPSPQHF
TRBV5-1 CASSLDRSVDTQYF
TRBV4-3 CASSQETGTSGGNTDTQYF
TRBV7-9 CASSLDRGGRETQYF
TRBV5-6 CASSLALGGRGEQYF
TRBV18 CASSPGLNGNTIYF
TRBV7-6 CASSSDRENSPLHF
TRBV30 CAWSESDIHYGYTF
TRBV5-1 CASSPGTSGYEQYF
TRBV25-1 CASRIGTVTEAFF
TRBV19 CASNLRLLDGDYGYTF
TRBV6-6 CASSYHTGGDGYTF
TRBV6-6 CASSYYLGGLQETQYF
TRBV12-5 CASGLTQGGTDTQYF
TRBV29-1 CSAGAGREMTDTQYF